The table lists the clone carrying this TCR beta chain with a count of one. Researchers sorted participants into cohorts using their self-reported clinical history. These data come from a study of blood T cell repertoires in COVID-19. Method: immunoSEQ multiplex PCR; TCRdb's copy keeps in-frame clones and lacks some. The sample holds 280,000 or so clones, around 90% seen once. From germline, CDR1 is SGHRS and CDR2 YFSETQ. The CDR3 spans 18 residues. Trimming took 5 bases from V and 0 from J; bases not matched to a gene: 9. The sequencing input was PBMCs or T cells enriched from blood (not recorded which). The chain uses TRBV5-1 and TRBJ1-6, with 9 bases lining up with TRBD1. The TCR was taken from a woman between 18 and 29 years old with acute COVID-19. The CDR3 here is CASRRRTGEDSYNSPLHF. The CDR3 bases are TGCGCCAGCAGGAGACGGACAGGGGAAGACTCCTATAATTCACCCCTCCACTTT.